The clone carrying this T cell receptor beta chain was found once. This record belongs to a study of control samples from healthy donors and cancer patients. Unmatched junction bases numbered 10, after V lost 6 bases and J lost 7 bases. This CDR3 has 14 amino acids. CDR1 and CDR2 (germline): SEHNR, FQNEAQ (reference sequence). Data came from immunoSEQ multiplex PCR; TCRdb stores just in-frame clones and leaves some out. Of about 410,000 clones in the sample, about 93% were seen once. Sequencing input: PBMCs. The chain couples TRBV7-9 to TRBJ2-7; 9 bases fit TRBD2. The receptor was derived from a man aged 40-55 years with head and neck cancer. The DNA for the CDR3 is TGTGCCAGCAGGAAATTAGCGGGAGAGATGGAGCAGTACTTC. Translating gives CASRKLAGEMEQYF.